Shown below are 18 T cell receptor beta chains from a single sample sequenced in a study of blood T cell repertoires in COVID-19. TCRdb's table, derived via immunoSEQ multiplex PCR, lists solely in-frame clones and lacks some. Among 250,000 or so clones listed, 70% to 90% were seen once. The sequenced sample consisted of PBMCs or T cells enriched from blood (not recorded which). Receptors originate from a woman younger than 45 with acute COVID-19.

This clone was seen once. The genes are TRBV18 and TRBJ2-3; a weak D match, TRBD2 (7 bases). The CDR3 is 16 amino acids. Germline V gene data show CDR1 as KGHSH and CDR2 as LQKENI. Trimming took 2 bases from V and 6 from J, leaving 18 bases between them. CDR3 region: CASSPGGGAGSDTQYF. CDR3 sequence (DNA): TGTGCCAGCTCACCAGGAGGGGGAGCGGGGAGCGATACGCAGTATTTT.

This chain links TRBV5-1 with TRBJ2-2, with D possibly TRBD1 on 5 matching bases. V dropped 4 bases and J dropped 6 bases, with 7 bases sitting between them. Germline CDR1 SGHRS, CDR2 YFSETQ. This CDR3 spans 12 amino acids. The CDR3 protein is CASSPRAGELFF. The CDR3 region has the DNA TGCGCCAGCAGCCCCAGGGCCGGGGAGCTGTTTTTT.

This clone was observed a handful of times. This chain links TRBV12-3 or TRBV12-4 with TRBJ2-1, with 7 bases identical to TRBD1. This CDR3 has 12 residues. J was trimmed by 9 bases and V by 7 bases; bases with no gene match: 6. The CDR3 sequence: CASKTGVREQFF. The CDR3 DNA sequence: TGTGCCAGCAAAACAGGGGTCCGTGAGCAGTTCTTC.

The CDR3 here is CASSEGASNQPQHF. DNA for the CDR3: TGTGCCAGCAGCGAGGGGGCTAGCAATCAGCCCCAGCATTTT. The chain is built from TRBV9 and TRBJ1-5, with TRBD1 matching 7 bases. The CDR3 runs 14 residues. V was pared by 3 bases and J by 0 bases, with 0 bases of the junction left unmatched. Per germline, CDR1 SGDLS and CDR2 YYNGEE.

This rearrangement joins TRBV18 to TRBJ2-1, with 7 bases that match TRBD2. Germline V lookup: CDR1 KGHSH, CDR2 LQKENI. J was trimmed by 7 bases and V by 6 bases; bases with no gene match: 6. The CDR3 has 13 residues. The CDR3: CASSPRRENEQFF. CDR3 nucleotide sequence: TGTGCCAGCTCCCCGAGGCGGGAGAATGAGCAGTTCTTC.

Written as DNA, the CDR3 is TGTGCCAGCAGCCCCGGACGGGATAACTATGGCTACACCTTC. It translates to CASSPGRDNYGYTF. The chain carries TRBV27 and TRBJ1-2; the D is unclear. The germline gives CDR1 MNHEY, CDR2 SMNVEV (reference sequence). V lost 6 bases and J lost 1, with 12 bases in between. This CDR3 has 14 residues.

The V gene is TRBV3-1 (or the pseudogene TRBV3-2), the J gene TRBJ1-2; possible D gene TRBD1, 6 bases. Trimming took off 1 base at V and 0 bases at J, with 18 bases between the two ends. CDR3 size: 18 residues. The V gene's germline CDR1 is LGHDT and CDR2 YNNKEL (reference sequence). The CDR3 DNA follows: TGTGCCAGCAGCCAAGTCCGGCAGGGGATTCATCCTAACTATGGCTACACCTTC. Translated: CASSQVRQGIHPNYGYTF.

CDR3 DNA: TGTGCCAGTAGTAGGACTAGCGGGGGGAGCACAGATACGCAGTATTTT. It specifies CASSRTSGGSTDTQYF. The gene calls are TRBV19 and TRBJ2-3; 14 bases agree with TRBD2. Per the germline V gene, CDR1 is LNHDA and CDR2 is SQIVND (reference sequence). V trimming: 4 bases; J trimming: 0 bases; junction bases outside the gene matches: 0. This CDR3 region has 16 residues.

V usage is TRBV12-3 or TRBV12-4 and J usage is TRBJ1-1; D not resolved. The CDR3 runs 12 residues. V was pared by 3 bases and J by 3 bases, with 5 bases between. CDR3 coding DNA: TGTGCCAGCAGTTTCCGAGACACTGAAGCTTTCTTT. Translated, it gives CASSFRDTEAFF.

The genes are TRBV7-3 and TRBJ2-2; 11 bases agree with TRBD2. The V and J ends lost 6 bases and 7 bases, in that order; junction bases with no gene match: 7. The germline V gene encodes CDR1 SGHTA and CDR2 FQGTGA. The CDR3 is 15 amino acids. Here the CDR3 reads CASRIAGGPFGELFF. In nucleotides, the CDR3 is TGTGCCAGCAGGATAGCGGGAGGGCCTTTCGGGGAGCTGTTTTTT.

This chain uses TRBV5-1 with TRBJ2-1, with TRBD2 identical over 10 bases. The trim removed 0 bases at V and 10 bases at J, leaving 7 bases unmatched. There are 15 residues in the CDR3. Looked up from germline, CDR1 is SGHRS and CDR2 is YFSETQ. The CDR3 DNA follows: TGCGCCAGCAGCTTGGGGCTAGCGGGAGTATGGGAGCAGTTCTTC. Amino acid sequence: CASSLGLAGVWEQFF.

V is TRBV28 and J is TRBJ2-5; TRBD1 might be the D (5 bases). CDR1 is MDHEN and CDR2 is SYDVKM in the germline V gene. The V end was cut by 0 bases, the J end by 2 bases, with 10 bases between. The CDR3 is made up of 15 amino acids. The CDR3 loop is CASSLWVDTQETQYF. The CDR3 DNA reads TGTGCCAGCAGTTTATGGGTGGACACACAAGAGACCCAGTACTTC.

The sample holds one count of this clone. This chain connects TRBV28 to TRBJ1-2; unclear D gene. Germline CDR1 is MDHEN and CDR2 is SYDVKM. Trimming left V 8 bases short and J 4 bases short, with 14 bases between. The CDR3 covers 13 residues. CDR3 in DNA: TGTGCCAGCGCCCCCCCCGCAGGCTATGGCTACACCTTC. It translates to CASAPPAGYGYTF.

On this clone: In the same sample, other DNA sequences code for this CDR3. The chain recombines TRBV5-1 with TRBJ1-5, with D unresolved. The CDR3 totals 13 residues. V was shortened by 0 bases and J by 4 bases, with 5 bases between the two germline ends. Looked up from germline, CDR1 is SGHRS and CDR2 is YFSETQ. This chain's CDR3 is CASSLEANQPQHF. CDR3 nucleotides: TGCGCCAGCAGCTTGGAAGCGAATCAGCCCCAGCATTTT.

The CDR3 is CASSLGQGYEKQYF. In nucleotides, the CDR3 is TGTGCCAGCAGCTTAGGACAGGGGTATGAGAAGCAGTACTTC. The V gene is TRBV7-2, the J gene TRBJ2-7, with 8 bases identical to TRBD1. The J segment lost 8 bases and the V segment lost 1 base, leaving 7 bases of the junction unmatched. Germline values: CDR1 SGHTA, CDR2 FQGNSA. The CDR3 contains 14 residues.

This chain links TRBV9 with TRBJ2-7; 12 bases match TRBD2. Looked up from germline, CDR1 is SGDLS and CDR2 is YYNGEE. V dropped 0 bases and J dropped 4; count of bases not matched to a gene: 5. The CDR3 extends over 16 amino acids. CDR3 sequence reads: CASSVGAGLAGYEQYF. In DNA form, the CDR3 reads TGTGCCAGCAGCGTAGGGGCCGGACTAGCGGGGTACGAGCAGTACTTC.

The chain links TRBV28 to TRBJ1-5, with 9 bases lining up with TRBD1. Germline V CDR1 and CDR2: MDHEN, SYDVKM. The CDR3 totals 15 residues. Trimming cost V 4 bases and J 4 bases; bases outside gene matches: 5. The CDR3 sequence: CASSWDREGNQPQHF. The CDR3, as DNA: TGTGCCAGCAGTTGGGACAGGGAAGGGAATCAGCCCCAGCATTTT.

V and J are TRBV12-5 and TRBJ1-1, with no clear D. The V end was cut by 1 base, the J end by 3 bases, with 9 bases between. In germline, CDR1 is LGHNT, CDR2 FRNRAP. The CDR3 is made up of 14 amino acids. The CDR3 DNA follows: TGTGCTAGTGGTTTGGGCGGGCCATACACTGAAGCTTTCTTT. It yields the protein CASGLGGPYTEAFF. The variable domain in full, with the rest retrieved from reference TRBV12-5 and TRBJ1-1, is DARVTQTPRHKVTEMGQEVTMRCQPILGHNTVFWYRQTMMQGLELLAYFRNRAPLDDSGMPKDRFSAEMPDATLATLKIQPSEPRDSAVYFCASGLGGPYTEAFFGQGTRLTVV.